The 15 T cell receptor beta chains below all came from one sample that was sequenced in a study of T-cell reconstitution after alpha-beta-depleted transplantation in children. Library preparation (for TCRbeta) was performed with unique molecular identifiers. TCRdb reprocessed the PCR reads via MiXCR and lists one record per CDR3 protein. The sample records fewer than 350,000 distinct CDR3 sequences, around a tenth being singletons. Sequenced here: peripheral blood, sampled 180 days after TCRalphabeta/CD19-depleted stem cell transplant. The receptors shown here come from a male patient under 10 years old who had a stem cell transplant for chronic granulomatous disease, so the T cells may come from the graft donor.

This clonotype was counted at least ten times. This rearrangement joins TRBV5-5 to TRBJ1-5; no clear D gene. Looked up from germline, CDR1 is SGHKS and CDR2 is YYEKEE (reference sequence). The CDR3 length is 16 residues. V lost 0 bases, J lost 0 bases, and 10 bases lay in between. In nucleotides, the CDR3 is TGTGCCAGCAGCTTGGTGTTTGATTATAGCAATCAGCCCCAGCATTTT. Encoded protein: CASSLVFDYSNQPQHF.

This clonotype was picked up many times. V gene TRBV27 combines with J gene TRBJ2-7, with TRBD2 identical over 7 bases. J was trimmed by 2 bases and V by 6 bases; bases with no gene match: 7. The CDR3 has 14 amino acids. Germline V gene data show CDR1 as MNHEY and CDR2 as SMNVEV (reference sequence). In DNA form, the CDR3 reads TGTGCCAGCAGCCTGGGAGGGGTGACCTACGAGCAGTACTTC. This translates into CASSLGGVTYEQYF.

The table lists this clonotype with many counts. This chain links TRBV29-1 with TRBJ2-3; no clear D gene. CDR3 length equals 12 residues. The V and J ends lost 8 bases and 5 bases respectively, with 14 bases between them. Germline CDR1 SQVTM, CDR2 ANQGSEA. For the CDR3, the DNA is TGCAGCACTCCTTTTGTTGGAGATACGCAGTATTTT. Amino acids: CSTPFVGDTQYF.

The table lists this clonotype with many counts. The chain recombines TRBV19 with TRBJ2-6; weak D call: TRBD2 (5 bases). Trimming pared 1 base from V and 4 bases from J, leaving 8 bases between. The length of the CDR3 is 15 residues. Germline V CDR1 and CDR2: LNHDA, SQIVND (reference sequence). Here the CDR3 reads CASSIARGGANVLTF. The CDR3 coding sequence is TGTGCCAGTAGTATAGCGCGAGGGGGGGCCAACGTCCTGACTTTC.

The CDR3 here is CARYSESSYNEQFF. The CDR3, as DNA: TGTGCCAGATATAGCGAAAGCTCCTACAATGAGCAGTTCTTC. This chain uses TRBV2 with TRBJ2-1; D may be TRBD2 (5 bases). The germline gives CDR1 SNHLY, CDR2 FYNNEI. V was pared by 9 bases and J by 0 bases, with 12 bases between. The CDR3 is 14 residues long.

The chain combines TRBV3-1 with TRBJ2-2; D is perhaps TRBD2 (6 bases). Germline V gene sequence: CDR1 LGHDT, CDR2 YNNKEL (reference sequence). The CDR3 loop spans 16 amino acids. The V end lost 1 base, the J end lost 2 bases, and 11 bases lay between the germline ends. CDR3 residues: CASSQVKGLNTGELFF. CDR3 in DNA: TGTGCCAGCAGCCAAGTTAAGGGACTTAACACCGGGGAGCTGTTTTTT.

This clonotype was seen ten or more times. The chain has TRBV10-3 and TRBJ1-2, with D possibly matching TRBD1 (6 bases). Trimming took 1 base from V and 4 from J, leaving 13 bases between them. The CDR3 sequence is 15 residues long. Germline CDR1 ENHRY, CDR2 SYGVKD. CDR3 sequence (DNA): TGTGCCATCAGTGAGTTCCAGGGGTCTACCTATGGCTACACCTTC. It translates to CAISEFQGSTYGYTF.

This clonotype was observed many times. This chain joins TRBV9 and TRBJ2-1; D not certain. This CDR3 is 15 amino acids long. V dropped 4 bases and J dropped 0 bases, with 11 bases sitting between them. Germline CDR1 reads SGDLS; CDR2 reads YYNGEE. CDR3 residues: CASSLTFSSYNEQFF. The DNA of the CDR3 is TGTGCCAGCAGCCTGACTTTTAGCTCCTACAATGAGCAGTTCTTC.

This clonotype was detected many times. V and J are TRBV7-6 and TRBJ2-3, with D perhaps being TRBD1 or TRBD2 (5 bases each). This CDR3 spans 19 amino acids. The V end was cut by 7 bases, the J end by 6 bases, with 32 bases between. CDR1 and CDR2 (germline): SGHVS, FNYEAQ. The CDR3 loop is CASKLPQRSGPQWVDTQYF. CDR3 DNA: TGTGCCAGCAAACTACCCCAACGGTCGGGACCCCAATGGGTGGATACGCAGTATTTT.

This clonotype showed up just a few times. The chain combines TRBV19 with TRBJ2-5; unclear D gene. Per the germline V gene, CDR1 is LNHDA and CDR2 is SQIVND (reference sequence). Trimming pared 3 bases from V and 7 bases from J, leaving 21 bases between. The CDR3 has 16 amino acids. The CDR3, as DNA: TGTGCCAGTAGTATGCGCTCGCCGGAACGACCTACGACCCAGTACTTC. Residues: CASSMRSPERPTTQYF.

There are many counts of this clonotype. The genes are TRBV5-4 and TRBJ2-1; possibly TRBD2 for D (6 bases). This CDR3 is built from 14 residues. CDR1 is SGHNT, CDR2 YYREEE, per germline (reference sequence). V was cut by 0 bases and J by 6 bases, with 10 bases left in between. The CDR3 sequence is CASSLGLDLNEQFF. The CDR3, as DNA: TGTGCCAGCAGCTTGGGACTAGACCTCAATGAGCAGTTCTTC.

In this sample, this clonotype turned up many times. The V call is TRBV4-3, the J call TRBJ2-5, with 12 positions matching TRBD2. The CDR3 runs 16 residues. Per the germline V gene, CDR1 is LGHNA and CDR2 is YSLEER. V trimming: 4 bases; J trimming: 7 bases; junction bases outside the gene matches: 10. The CDR3 spells CASSPRLAGELGTQYF. The CDR3 DNA is TGCGCCAGCAGCCCCAGACTAGCGGGAGAACTGGGGACCCAGTACTTC.

There are many counts of this clonotype. The V and J genes are TRBV27 and TRBJ1-2; TRBD1 agrees at 11 bases. Looked up from germline, CDR1 is MNHEY and CDR2 is SMNVEV (reference sequence). Losses at the gene ends were 10 bases for V and 4 bases for J; bases not matched to a gene: 8. The CDR3 is 14 residues long. CDR3 in amino acids: CATSDRGHVYGYTF. Here the CDR3 DNA reads TGTGCCACCTCGGACAGGGGGCACGTCTATGGCTACACCTTC.

This clonotype was counted at least ten times. The chain carries TRBV12-3 or TRBV12-4 and TRBJ2-2, with a tentative D call TRBD1 (6 bases). The CDR3 runs 15 residues. V shed 8 bases and J shed 1 base, with 14 bases lying between them. The CDR3 region has the DNA TGTGCCAGCCTGGGCCGGGACAAGAACACCGGGGAGCTGTTTTTT. This gives the protein CASLGRDKNTGELFF.

This clonotype was recorded many times. V gene TRBV29-1 combines with J gene TRBJ2-4; 13 bases agree with TRBD2. Germline V gene data show CDR1 as SQVTM and CDR2 as ANQGSEA. The CDR3 consists of 19 residues. V lost 0 bases and J lost 0; bases outside the gene matches: 8. The CDR3 is CSVEELGTSGAGAKNIQYF. For the CDR3, the DNA is TGCAGCGTTGAAGAGCTAGGGACTAGCGGGGCCGGAGCCAAAAACATTCAGTACTTC.